These 22 T cell receptor beta chains were all obtained from the same sample, sequenced in a study of cytomegalovirus exposure and HLA in healthy donors. The PCR ran on 60 Vbeta and 13 Jbeta primers. Assay used: immunoSEQ multiplex PCR; TCRdb lists only in-frame clones, some missing. The data contain 150,000 to 200,000 clones, about 70% of them singletons. The specimen was PBMCs. Source of these receptors: a male donor in good health and CMV-seronegative.

This clone showed up just a few times. The genes are TRBV15 and TRBJ2-1, with D unresolved. Germline assignment: CDR1 LNHNV and CDR2 YYDKDF (reference sequence). The CDR3 is made up of 17 amino acids. Between the trimmed V and J ends, which lost 3 bases and 0 bases, there was a span of 15 bases. In nucleotides, the CDR3 is TGTGCCACCAGCAGGAATATGAAACCCAGCTCCTACAATGAGCAGTTCTTC. This codes for CATSRNMKPSSYNEQFF.

J is TRBJ1-1 and V is TRBV5-1; D is uncertain. From germline, CDR1 is SGHRS and CDR2 YFSETQ. The CDR3 spans 16 residues. V lost 0 bases, J lost 0 bases, and 12 bases lay in between. The CDR3 DNA is TGCGCCAGCAGCTTGGTTTTTGCGGGGATGAACACTGAAGCTTTCTTT. Protein sequence: CASSLVFAGMNTEAFF.

The chain links TRBV7-9 to TRBJ2-2, with D maybe TRBD1 (6 bases). Germline V gene sequence: CDR1 SEHNR, CDR2 FQNEAQ (reference sequence). The CDR3 is 18 amino acids. Deletions cut 3 bases from V and 3 bases from J, with 20 bases between. CDR3 sequence: CASSLALGAGEHTGELFF. Written as DNA, the CDR3 is TGTGCCAGCAGCTTGGCGCTAGGGGCAGGGGAGCACACCGGGGAGCTGTTTTTT.

This clone was detected once. This chain connects TRBV30 to TRBJ2-7, with 7 bases aligning to TRBD1. J lost 4 bases, V lost 0 bases, and 6 bases had no gene match. This CDR3 contains 14 residues. Germline CDR1 is GTSNPN and CDR2 is SVGIG (reference sequence). CDR3 coding DNA: TGTGCCTGGAGTGTGAAGGGGACAGTATACGAGCAGTACTTC. Residues: CAWSVKGTVYEQYF.

The J gene is TRBJ1-1, the V gene TRBV6-6; possible D gene TRBD1, 5 bases. Germline V gene data show CDR1 as MNHNY and CDR2 as SVGAGI (reference sequence). V was pared by 4 bases and J by 5 bases, with 11 bases between. There are 13 residues in the CDR3. The CDR3 loop reads CASSFDSQTEAFF. In DNA form, the CDR3 reads TGTGCCAGCAGTTTCGACAGCCAGACTGAAGCTTTCTTT.

The V gene is TRBV27, the J gene TRBJ1-1; 9 bases match TRBD1. The CDR3 is made up of 15 amino acids. Germline CDR1 and CDR2: MNHEY and SMNVEV (reference sequence). Trimming took 6 bases from V and 0 from J; bases not matched to a gene: 5. The CDR3 spells CASSPQGAVNTEAFF. The CDR3 coding sequence is TGTGCCAGCAGCCCACAGGGGGCGGTGAACACTGAAGCTTTCTTT.

The chain couples TRBV10-3 to TRBJ2-7; 9 nucleotides agree with TRBD1. The ends lost 7 bases at V and 3 bases at J; junction bases unmatched: 7. The CDR3 extends over 14 amino acids. Looked up from germline, CDR1 is ENHRY and CDR2 is SYGVKD. CDR3 DNA: TGTGCCATCACCCAAGGACAGGGGAACTACGAGCAGTACTTC. It translates to CAITQGQGNYEQYF.

V gene TRBV18 combines with J gene TRBJ2-3; TRBD2 matches at 8 bases. The V and J ends lost 2 bases and 6 bases, in that order; junction bases with no gene match: 7. Germline CDR1 reads KGHSH; CDR2 reads LQKENI. The CDR3 consists of 15 residues. The CDR3 is CASSPMGLVMDTQYF. The CDR3 nucleotides read TGTGCCAGCTCACCAATGGGACTAGTAATGGATACGCAGTATTTT.

This clone was found a few times. The V call is TRBV18, the J call TRBJ2-1, with 12 bases aligning to TRBD2. V gave up 5 bases and J gave up 0 bases; unmatched junction bases: 8. CDR3 size: 18 residues. Germline CDR1 KGHSH, CDR2 LQKENI. CDR3 residues: CASSSTATSGGSYNEQFF. The CDR3 DNA reads as TGTGCCAGCTCATCGACTGCGACTAGCGGGGGCTCCTACAATGAGCAGTTCTTC.

This clone was observed once. The chain combines TRBV11-1 with TRBJ2-1, with 8 bases identical to TRBD2. Losses at the gene ends were 5 bases for V and 9 bases for J; bases not matched to a gene: 6. Germline CDR1 is SGHAT and CDR2 is FQDESV (reference sequence). This CDR3 has 13 amino acids. The CDR3 region is CASSPASGFEQFF. The CDR3 coding sequence is TGTGCCAGCAGCCCGGCTAGCGGGTTTGAGCAGTTCTTC.

The rearrangement links TRBV11-2 to TRBJ1-4, with unresolved D. With 5 bases removed from V and 8 bases from J, the gap between germline ends came to 18 bases. Per the germline V gene, CDR1 is SGHAT and CDR2 is FQNNGV. The CDR3 totals 15 residues. The CDR3 is CASSARTAGGEKLFF. Here the CDR3 DNA reads TGTGCCAGCAGCGCCAGAACAGCCGGCGGGGAAAAACTGTTTTTT.

CDR3 coding DNA: TGCAGCGTTGGACTAGCGGGTTTATACGAGCAGTACTTC. Protein sequence: CSVGLAGLYEQYF. This chain links TRBV29-1 with TRBJ2-7, with TRBD2 identical over 10 bases. CDR3 length: 13 amino acids. Per the germline V gene, CDR1 is SQVTM and CDR2 is ANQGSEA. Unmatched junction bases numbered 4, after V lost 4 bases and J lost 4 bases.

The rearrangement uses TRBV5-4 and TRBJ2-5; the D gene is possibly TRBD2 (6 bases). Germline V CDR1 and CDR2: SGHNT, YYREEE (reference sequence). V was clipped by 2 bases and J by 2 bases, with 10 bases between them. The CDR3 is 14 residues long. CDR3 sequence reads: CASSLKEGQETQYF. The CDR3 DNA is TGTGCCAGCAGCTTAAAGGAGGGGCAAGAGACCCAGTACTTC.

The chain is built from TRBV2 and TRBJ1-5; no clear D. The germline CDR1 and CDR2 sequences are SNHLY and FYNNEI. This CDR3 contains 13 residues. Trimming removed 5 bases at V and 5 bases at J, with 10 bases between. The CDR3 DNA follows: TGTGCCAGCAGTAACCTAGTGGATCAGCCCCAGCATTTT. It translates to CASSNLVDQPQHF.

The chain is built from TRBV7-9 and TRBJ1-1; TRBD1 might be the D (6 bases). The CDR3 is 14 amino acids. Per germline, CDR1 SEHNR and CDR2 FQNEAQ (reference sequence). V lost 4 bases, J lost 3 bases, and 12 bases lay in between. The CDR3 bases are TGTGCCAGCAGCTCCAGACAGGTTGACACTGAAGCTTTCTTT. Translating it yields CASSSRQVDTEAFF.

As DNA, the CDR3 is TGTGCCAGCGGGTCCAGCGGGGGTAGCAATCAGCCCCAGCATTTT. Its translation: CASGSSGGSNQPQHF. The chain employs TRBV25-1 and TRBJ1-5; D might be TRBD1 (5 bases). Trimming left V 8 bases short and J 0 bases short, with 14 bases between. This CDR3 contains 15 residues. CDR1 and CDR2 (germline): MGHDK, SYGVNS. Combining the CDR3 with reference TRBV25-1 and TRBJ1-5 gives the whole variable domain EADIYQTPRYLVIGTGKKITLECSQTMGHDKMYWYQQDPGMELHLIHYSYGVNSTEKGDLSSESTVSRIRTEHFPLTLESARPSHTSQYLCASGSSGGSNQPQHFGDGTRLSIL.

The chain is built from TRBV4-1 and TRBJ1-3; the D is unclear. CDR1 is MGHRA, CDR2 YSYEKL, per germline. The CDR3 has 16 residues. Trimming stripped 1 base from V and 0 bases from J, with 10 bases between. The CDR3 sequence is CASSQVGEISGNTIYF. For the CDR3, the DNA is TGCGCCAGCAGCCAAGTCGGGGAGATCTCTGGAAACACCATATATTTT.

This chain uses TRBV30 with TRBJ1-2; TRBD1 is a possible D gene (5 bases). Trimming stripped 8 bases from V and 8 bases from J, with 15 bases between. The CDR3 has 11 residues. Germline loops: CDR1 GTSNPN, CDR2 SVGIG (reference sequence). CDR3 nucleotides: TGTGCCGTACGTGGATCAGGGGGCTACACCTTC. Protein product: CAVRGSGGYTF.

This chain uses TRBV28 with TRBJ2-1; the D is unclear. From germline, CDR1 is MDHEN and CDR2 SYDVKM. CDR3 length equals 14 residues. V lost 2 bases, J lost 2 bases, and 7 bases lay in between. This chain's CDR3 is CASSLMAAYNEQFF. The CDR3 DNA sequence: TGTGCCAGCAGTTTAATGGCGGCCTACAATGAGCAGTTCTTC.

The chain couples TRBV6-6 to TRBJ1-2; D remains ambiguous. Trimming removed 7 bases from V and 13 bases from J, with 22 bases in between. From germline, CDR1 is MNHNY and CDR2 SVGAGI (reference sequence). This CDR3 is 13 amino acids long. This chain's CDR3 is CASTSSTYECPTF. The CDR3 DNA is TGTGCCAGCACCTCATCCACCTATGAGTGTCCCACCTTC.

J is TRBJ2-3 and V is TRBV6-5; TRBD2 agrees at 9 bases. Germline assignment: CDR1 MNHEY and CDR2 SVGAGI. The CDR3 is made up of 15 amino acids. V was pared by 7 bases and J by 6 bases, with 11 bases of the junction left unmatched. CDR3 nucleotide sequence: TGTGCCAGCACCTATAGCGGGAGACCGTTTGATACGCAGTATTTT. Translation gives CASTYSGRPFDTQYF.

The chain links TRBV29-1 to TRBJ1-1; no firm D call. Deletions cut 3 bases from V and 5 bases from J, with 19 bases between. Germline CDR1 reads SQVTM; CDR2 reads ANQGSEA. The CDR3 is made up of 15 amino acids. CDR3: CSVEEERYLGTEAFF. The CDR3 DNA reads TGCAGCGTTGAGGAGGAAAGGTATTTGGGAACTGAAGCTTTCTTT.